These 4 T cell receptor beta chains came from one sample sequenced in a study of Tregs in tolerant kidney transplant recipients (dated by TCRdb to the late 2010s). The library came from the immunoSEQ multiplex PCR assay. This immuneACCESS table, as held by TCRdb, lists in-frame sequences with V and J called but not all clones. Of the missing ones, under half trace to an unresolved V gene in checked studies; the others have no known cause. This sample is represented by about 44,000 clones; about 95% of them were singletons. The ten largest account for about 0.36% of the sample. Their target antigens are unknown. The sample consisted of Tregs from blood cultured with allogeneic cells. The receptors derive from a human donor in good health.

Concerning this clone itself: Distinct nucleotide sequences in the sample also encode this CDR3. The chain joins TRBV5-1 to TRBJ2-5; D is possibly TRBD2 (5 bases). Per the germline V gene, CDR1 is SGHRS and CDR2 is YFSETQ. V shed 0 bases and J shed 1 base, with 7 bases lying between them. CDR3 size: 14 residues. CDR3 DNA sequence: TGCGCCAGCAGCTTGGGAGGGTCCCAAGAGACCCAGTACTTC. Protein product: CASSLGGSQETQYF.

This clone was seen only once. The CDR3 sequence is CASSRLWTSDVADTQYF. CDR3 DNA sequence: TGTGCCAGCAGTCGCCTATGGACTAGTGATGTGGCAGATACGCAGTATTTT. The gene calls are TRBV7-2 and TRBJ2-3, with TRBD2 matching over 7 bases. This CDR3 spans 17 amino acids. V lost 6 bases to trimming and J lost 4 bases; unmatched junction nucleotides: 16. In germline, CDR1 is SGHTA, CDR2 FQGNSA.

This chain joins TRBV5-1 and TRBJ2-7; D perhaps matches TRBD2 (5 bases). CDR1 and CDR2 (germline): SGHRS, YFSETQ. CDR3 size: 14 residues. The V gene lost 7 bases and the J gene lost 0 bases, with 14 bases spanning the gap. The CDR3 DNA sequence: TGCGCCAGCGCGAGAAGGGAGCGCTCCTACGAGCAGTACTTC. Its translation: CASARRERSYEQYF.

The CDR3 DNA sequence: TGTGCCACCTACGACAGGCCGTCTCCGATCGCTTTCTTT. It specifies CATYDRPSPIAFF. The chain links TRBV6-5 to TRBJ1-1; weak D call: TRBD1 (6 bases). Trimming cost V 10 bases and J 11 bases, with 23 bases left between them. The CDR3 consists of 13 residues. Per the germline V gene, CDR1 is MNHEY and CDR2 is SVGAGI.